What follows are 14 T cell receptor beta chains derived from one specimen sequenced in a study of T cells in Graves' hyperthyroidism and ophthalmopathy. The source material, RNA transcripts, was used to amplify TCR beta CDR3 regions. Carried out on the TCR CDR3, a first-round RT-PCR used the HTBI primer set. MiXCR, applied by TCRdb to the multiplex PCR reads, yields one record per CDR3 protein. The top ten clones hold around a third of a sample with some 370,000 distinct CDR3 sequences, about a sixth of them seen once. Input material: blood. These receptors came from a woman aged 25 to 39 with Graves' hyperthyroidism that later progressed to Graves' ophthalmopathy.

This chain joins TRBV2 and TRBJ2-5; 9 nucleotides agree with TRBD1. CDR3 length: 17 amino acids. Germline values: CDR1 SNHLY, CDR2 FYNNEI. The trim removed 7 bases at V and 4 bases at J, leaving 16 bases unmatched. CDR3 protein: CASTYRLVQGARETQYF. The CDR3 DNA is TGTGCCAGCACCTACCGTCTGGTACAGGGGGCGAGAGAGACCCAGTACTTC.

This clonotype was counted a few times. The rearrangement joins TRBV3-1 to TRBJ2-7, with TRBD1 as a possible D gene (6 bases). Germline V gives CDR1 LGHDT, CDR2 YNNKEL (reference sequence). The CDR3 consists of 15 residues. The V and J ends lost 4 bases and 2 bases respectively, with 15 bases between them. This CDR3 reads CASSLTTGFAYEQYF. CDR3 DNA sequence: TGTGCCAGCAGCCTAACGACAGGATTTGCCTACGAGCAGTACTTC.

V is TRBV3-1 and J is TRBJ1-2; D is unclear. CDR1 LGHDT and CDR2 YNNKEL come from the germline V gene (reference sequence). The CDR3 has 14 amino acids. V lost 0 bases and J lost 7, with 12 bases in between. As DNA, the CDR3 is TGTGCCAGCAGCCAAGATGAGGGTTACGTTGGCTACACCTTC. Its protein product is CASSQDEGYVGYTF.

About this clonotype: A much larger clonotype is one base distant, so this may be a read error. J is TRBJ2-1 and V is TRBV6-6; TRBD1 matches 10 bases. The CDR3 loop spans 17 amino acids. Trimming cost V 0 bases and J 6 bases; bases outside gene matches: 8. Germline V CDR1 and CDR2: MNHNY, SVGAGI (reference sequence). Written as DNA, the CDR3 is TGTGCCAGCAGTTACTCGTCCGGGACAGGGGCCTCCAATGAGCAGTTCTTC. It encodes CASSYSSGTGASNEQFF.

This clonotype showed up many times. The chain has TRBV27 and TRBJ1-1; 7 bases agree with TRBD1. Germline CDR1 is MNHEY and CDR2 is SMNVEV (reference sequence). This CDR3 has 15 residues. The V segment lost 6 bases and the J segment 3 bases; nucleotides outside the gene matches: 10. CDR3: CASRKPTGVHTEAFF. The CDR3 coding sequence is TGTGCCAGCAGAAAGCCCACAGGGGTACACACTGAAGCTTTCTTT.

This clonotype was recorded many times. This chain connects TRBV7-2 to TRBJ2-3; D not resolved. CDR3 length equals 14 residues. The germline V gene encodes CDR1 SGHTA and CDR2 FQGNSA. Trimming pared 2 bases from V and 0 bases from J, leaving 6 bases between. This CDR3 reads CASSLMSSTDTQYF. As DNA, the CDR3 is TGTGCCAGCAGCTTAATGTCTAGCACAGATACGCAGTATTTT.

This clonotype was seen ten or more times. The chain combines TRBV27 with TRBJ1-1; D not certain. The germline V gene encodes CDR1 MNHEY and CDR2 SMNVEV (reference sequence). The CDR3 spans 13 residues. Trimming took off 6 bases at V and 0 bases at J, with 8 bases between the two ends. The CDR3 coding sequence is TGTGCCAGCAGGTCGGACTTGAACACTGAAGCTTTCTTT. Its translation: CASRSDLNTEAFF.

As regards this clonotype: The junction differs from germline at one of its ends, possibly a read error. The rearrangement uses TRBV6-2 or TRBV6-3 and TRBJ2-5; D gene uncertain. The length of the CDR3 is 15 residues. Germline V lookup: CDR1 MNHEY, CDR2 SVGEGT. CDR3 residues: CASNIGPQNQGTQYF. The CDR3 nucleotides are TGTGCCAGCAATATCGGGCCTCAAAACCAAGGGACCCAGTACTTC.

This clonotype was found many times. This chain connects TRBV6-1 to TRBJ2-3, with 8 nucleotides matching TRBD1. V was clipped by 4 bases and J by 4 bases; unmatched bases: 7. Germline CDR1 and CDR2: MNHNS and SASEGT. CDR3 length: 15 amino acids. The CDR3, as DNA: TGTGCCAGCAGTGGCGATTCAGGGGGCGCAGATACGCAGTATTTT. It yields the protein CASSGDSGGADTQYF.

The sample holds many counts of this clonotype. The chain joins TRBV27 to TRBJ1-6, with D perhaps TRBD1 (6 bases). Trimming stripped 2 bases from V and 11 bases from J, with 10 bases between. CDR1 is MNHEY, CDR2 SMNVEV, per germline (reference sequence). CDR3 size: 13 residues. The CDR3 is CASSLGGHTPLHF. CDR3 nucleotide sequence: TGTGCCAGCAGTTTAGGGGGCCATACACCCCTCCACTTT.

This clonotype occurred a few times. The chain is built from TRBV20-1 and TRBJ1-1; D remains ambiguous. Trimming stripped 1 base from V and 5 bases from J, with 17 bases between. Germline CDR1 reads DFQATT; CDR2 reads SNEGSKA (reference sequence). The CDR3 length is 15 residues. Written as DNA, the CDR3 is TGCAGTGCTAGAGTCGGAGGTCAGATAGGGACTGAAGCTTTCTTT. Amino acid sequence: CSARVGGQIGTEAFF.

This clonotype was seen at least ten times. The CDR3 sequence: CSAKTGGYEQYF. CDR3 DNA: TGCAGTGCTAAGACAGGGGGCTACGAGCAGTACTTC. The chain uses TRBV20-1 and TRBJ2-7; 9 bases match TRBD1. This CDR3 spans 12 amino acids. J was trimmed by 3 bases and V by 4 bases; bases with no gene match: 1. Per germline, CDR1 DFQATT and CDR2 SNEGSKA (reference sequence).

The table lists this clonotype with many counts. The chain links TRBV2 to TRBJ1-3, with no clear D. V was shortened by 4 bases and J by 4 bases, with 8 bases between the two germline ends. Per the germline V gene, CDR1 is SNHLY and CDR2 is FYNNEI. CDR3 length equals 13 residues. DNA for the CDR3: TGTGCCAGCAGTGGGAGCCAGGGAAACACCATATATTTT. Amino acid sequence: CASSGSQGNTIYF. The full variable domain, completed using reference TRBV2 and TRBJ1-3, is EPEVTQTPSHQVTQMGQEVILRCVPISNHLYFYWYRQILGQKVEFLVSFYNNEISEKSEIFDDQFSVERPDGSNFTLKIRSTKLEDSAMYFCASSGSQGNTIYFGEGSWLTVV.

This clonotype has a count of ten or more. The genes are TRBV6-1 and TRBJ2-7; D tentatively reads TRBD1 or TRBD2 (6 bases each). The CDR3 consists of 15 residues. With 2 bases removed from V and 0 bases from J, the gap between germline ends came to 11 bases. From germline, CDR1 is MNHNS and CDR2 SASEGT. The CDR3 coding sequence is TGTGCCAGCAGTGAAAGACAGGAGGGCTCCTACGAGCAGTACTTC. This translates into CASSERQEGSYEQYF.